The 9 T cell receptor beta chains presented below share a single source sample, sequenced in a study of OX40 agonist ivuxolimab in advanced cancers. Using immunoSEQ multiplex PCR, the repertoire was profiled, and TCRdb retains in-frame clones only, with some absent. The sample consists of approximately 94,000 clones, about 91% of them appearing once. The sample was CD4+ or CD8+ T cells sorted from blood, taken in a trial of the OX40 agonist ivuxolimab. Source of these receptors: an adult with an advanced solid tumor such as melanoma, head and neck, liver or kidney cancer.

V is TRBV29-1 and J is TRBJ2-3; 8 nucleotides align to TRBD1. The CDR3 is made up of 13 amino acids. Per the germline V gene, CDR1 is SQVTM and CDR2 is ANQGSEA. J was trimmed by 5 bases and V by 8 bases; bases with no gene match: 9. CDR3 DNA sequence: TGCAGCATACTAGGACAGGGAAAAGATACGCAGTATTTT. Protein: CSILGQGKDTQYF.

J is TRBJ1-5 and V is TRBV4-3; D gene unclear. The length of the CDR3 is 17 residues. Deletions cut 0 bases from V and 6 bases from J, with 18 bases between. CDR1 and CDR2 from the germline V gene are LGHNA and YSLEER. This CDR3 is CASSQDRFAAGSQPQHF. CDR3 DNA: TGCGCCAGCAGCCAAGATCGGTTTGCGGCGGGATCTCAGCCCCAGCATTTT.

This rearrangement joins TRBV4-2 to TRBJ2-4; perhaps TRBD1 as D (6 bases). CDR3 size: 16 residues. Germline lookup yields CDR1 LGHNA and CDR2 YNFKEQ. The V and J ends lost 1 base and 3 bases respectively, with 13 bases between them. CDR3 region: CASSQAGDGDKNIQYF. The CDR3 bases are TGTGCCAGCAGCCAAGCAGGGGACGGTGACAAAAACATTCAGTACTTC.

In nucleotides, the CDR3 is TGCGCCAGCAGCCAAAATTGGGGCAGCGCAGGCTACACCTTC. It specifies CASSQNWGSAGYTF. V is TRBV4-3 and J is TRBJ1-2; possible D gene TRBD1, 5 bases. The germline V and J ends were trimmed by 2 bases and 8 bases, with 15 bases remaining between them. Germline V gives CDR1 LGHNA, CDR2 YSLEER. The CDR3 has 14 amino acids.

The chain combines TRBV7-9 with TRBJ1-1; D not resolved. Germline V lookup: CDR1 SEHNR, CDR2 FQNEAQ (reference sequence). V gave up 0 bases and J gave up 5 bases, with 10 bases separating them. The CDR3 is 14 amino acids. CDR3 protein: CASSLAPQRTEAFF. The CDR3 coding sequence is TGTGCCAGCAGCTTAGCCCCTCAACGAACTGAAGCTTTCTTT.

This chain joins TRBV11-2 and TRBJ2-7; 7 nucleotides align to TRBD1. The CDR3 totals 15 residues. Per germline, CDR1 SGHAT and CDR2 FQNNGV. The ends lost 5 bases at V and 4 bases at J; junction bases unmatched: 11. DNA for the CDR3: TGTGCCAGCAGCCCGATTCGGGACAGCCTTTACGAGCAGTACTTC. Encoded protein: CASSPIRDSLYEQYF.

The V call is TRBV14, the J call TRBJ2-5; 7 nucleotides align to TRBD1. The V gene end was trimmed by 1 base and the J gene end by 4 bases; junction bases not matched to a gene: 0. CDR1 is SGHDN and CDR2 is FVKESK in the germline V gene. The CDR3 extends over 13 amino acids. DNA for the CDR3: TGTGCCAGCAGCCAAGGACAGGGAGAGACCCAGTACTTC. Translating gives CASSQGQGETQYF.

The gene calls are TRBV18 and TRBJ1-5; TRBD1 matches 9 bases. Per germline, CDR1 KGHSH and CDR2 LQKENI. The V segment lost 2 bases and the J segment 4 bases; nucleotides outside the gene matches: 0. CDR3 length: 14 amino acids. CDR3 protein: CASSPGTGNQPQHF. The CDR3 region has the DNA TGTGCCAGCTCACCAGGGACAGGGAATCAGCCCCAGCATTTT.

The rearrangement joins TRBV7-2 to TRBJ2-1; D might be TRBD1 (6 bases). CDR1 is SGHTA, CDR2 FQGNSA, per germline. The CDR3 extends over 16 amino acids. V shed 6 bases and J shed 2 bases, with 17 bases lying between them. As DNA, the CDR3 is TGTGCCAGCAGAGCTTTGCCCGGGGACACCTACAATGAGCAGTTCTTC. Its protein product is CASRALPGDTYNEQFF.